These 9 T cell receptor beta chains were sequenced from one sample in a study of T cell repertoires in cytomegalovirus infection (dated by TCRdb to between 2017 and 2020). The sample's treatment or condition label, decoded: in vitro stimulation with specific CMV peptide epitopes to enrich CMV-specific T cells. Sequencing was performed on an Illumina HiSeq 1500. The raw public reads went through TCRdb reprocessing: fastp at Q25, MiXCR clone calling, in-frame beta chains kept. Identical CDR3 protein sequences are pooled into one entry, listed with their most common genes and DNA. For this sample the table gives fewer than 30,000 distinct CDR3 sequences, of which under 20% were detected only once. The ten largest clones capture about four fifths of the sample. Their antigens are not known. The input for sequencing was CD8+ T cells from cultured PBMCs, taken from culture after CMV antigen stimulation. The receptors were gathered from a human donor in good health (CMV status not recorded). Some clones in this sample may be carry-over from other donors' samples.

V is TRBV12-3 or TRBV12-4 and J is TRBJ2-1; 11 bases are shared with TRBD2. The CDR3 covers 19 residues. Unmatched junction bases numbered 19, after V lost 4 bases and J lost 8 bases. The CDR3: CASSSNSGGASGHVYEQFF. The DNA for the CDR3 is TGTGCCAGCAGTTCAAATAGCGGGGGGGCTTCAGGTCACGTCTATGAGCAGTTCTTC.

This clonotype was observed a few times. CDR3 nucleotide sequence: TGTGCCAGCAATATTCAGCGGGAGGGCCACGAGAATGAGCAGTTCTTC. It yields the protein CASNIQREGHENEQFF. This sequence joins TRBV5-6 and TRBJ2-1, with TRBD2 matching 10 bases. Germline V gene sequence: CDR1 SGHDT, CDR2 YYEEEE. The V gene end was trimmed by 6 bases and the J gene end by 7 bases; junction bases not matched to a gene: 13. This CDR3 has 16 residues.

This clonotype was detected only a few times. This sequence joins TRBV11-2 and TRBJ1-4; TRBD1 matches 8 bases. The V gene's germline CDR1 is SGHAT and CDR2 FQNNGV. V dropped 1 base and J dropped 7; count of bases not matched to a gene: 8. The CDR3 runs to 16 residues. CDR3 DNA sequence: TGTGCCAGCAGCTTAGGCGACAGGGGTGGGGGTGAAAAACTGTTTTTT. Protein: CASSLGDRGGGEKLFF.

The chain joins TRBV6-5 to TRBJ2-2; a possible D gene is TRBD1 (6 bases). The CDR3 spans 18 residues. V gave up 2 bases and J gave up 3 bases, with 19 bases separating them. Germline assignment: CDR1 MNHEY and CDR2 SVGAGI. For the CDR3, the DNA is TGTGCCAGCAGTTACCTGTCACTTGGACAGCAGTACACCGGGGAGCTGTTTTTT. Translating it yields CASSYLSLGQQYTGELFF.

This clonotype is medium-sized. V and J are TRBV7-8 and TRBJ2-2; 7 nucleotides line up with TRBD1. CDR3 size: 14 residues. V shed 5 bases, J shed 4 bases, and the junction held 4 bases outside the gene matches. Per the germline V gene, CDR1 is SGHVS and CDR2 is FQNEAQ. The CDR3 DNA is TGTGCCAGCAGCGACAGGGAAGGCACCGGGGAGCTGTTTTTT. Translating it yields CASSDREGTGELFF.

The gene calls are TRBV28 and TRBJ1-1; no definite D call. This CDR3 contains 12 residues. CDR1 MDHEN and CDR2 SYDVKM come from the germline V gene. Deletions cut 4 bases from V and 3 bases from J, with 6 bases between. CDR3 residues: CASSSPYTEAFF. CDR3 nucleotides: TGTGCCAGCAGTTCTCCGTACACTGAAGCTTTCTTT.

This clonotype was observed a few times. CDR3 nucleotides: TGTGCCAGCAGCTTAGTGGACAGTACCTACGAGCAGTACTTC. Its protein is CASSLVDSTYEQYF. V and J are TRBV7-2 and TRBJ2-7, with a possible D match to TRBD1 (6 bases). The V end lost 1 base, the J end lost 2 bases, and 9 bases lay between the germline ends. This CDR3 region has 14 residues. The germline gives CDR1 SGHTA, CDR2 FQGNSA.

In this sample, this clonotype turned up a few times. The chain is built from TRBV6-1 and TRBJ2-7; D perhaps matches TRBD1 (5 bases). The CDR3 contains 13 residues. Germline values: CDR1 MNHNS, CDR2 SASEGT. V gave up 5 bases and J gave up 4 bases, with 12 bases separating them. The CDR3 region is CASSRRQRYEQYF. Written as DNA, the CDR3 is TGTGCCAGCAGTCGTCGACAGAGGTACGAGCAGTACTTC.

This clonotype occurred a few times. This chain uses TRBV7-9 with TRBJ1-5, with D maybe TRBD1 (5 bases). The ends were cut back, 6 bases at V and 0 bases at J, with 12 bases in the middle. Germline CDR1 reads SEHNR; CDR2 reads FQNEAQ (reference sequence). The CDR3 spans 15 residues. As DNA, the CDR3 is TGTGCCAGCAGACGAGGGGATGATAGCAATCAGCCCCAGCATTTT. Amino acid sequence: CASRRGDDSNQPQHF.